Sequencing of this T cell receptor beta chain was carried out in a study of CD8 T cells in ankylosing spondylitis. General study points: Disease-linked clones, CD8+, were relatively rare in peripheral blood. In reactive arthritis synovial fluid and blood, some motif variants had been reported before. What appeared characteristic of ankylosing spondylitis blood was a TCR beta motif of eight highly homologous variants. Reportedly, matched ankylosing spondylitis synovial fluid was significantly enriched for disease-linked clones.

This clonotype was seen only a few times. Antigen specificity is unknown. Scientists made TCR beta libraries using quantitative 5'-RACE with molecular barcodes. One entry per CDR3 protein results from TCRdb running MiXCR on the 5' RACE reads. The sample shows about 450,000 distinct CDR3 sequences, roughly 26% of them seen only once. V trimming: 7 bases; J trimming: 3 bases; junction bases outside the gene matches: 8. The CDR3 has 15 residues. This clonotype was sampled from a male donor with ankylosing spondylitis. The chain uses TRBV12-3 or TRBV12-4 and TRBJ2-1; TRBD2 agrees at 8 bases. The sample consisted of blood, either unsorted or a sorted T cell fraction (not recorded which). The CDR3 spells CASTSGGQHYNEQFF. CDR3 sequence (DNA): TGTGCCAGCACCTCGGGGGGGCAACACTACAATGAGCAGTTCTTC.